This TCR beta chain derives from a study of graft-versus-host responses after intestinal transplantation (dated by TCRdb to the early 2020s). In the study overall: Recipients received multivisceral, liver-intestinal, or isolated intestinal transplants. Rather than going through the commercial service, samples from a few later patients were sequenced in-house on an Illumina MiSeq and processed with MiXCR. After intestinal transplantation, graft-versus-host and host-versus-graft alloreactive T cell clones in the graft, circulation and bone marrow were tracked using bulk TCR-beta CDR3 sequencing. Donor T cell macrochimerism was defined as a peak of at least 4% donor T cells among recipient peripheral blood mononuclear cells. The cohort enrolled 20 to 30 intestinal transplant recipients including one retransplant, and 3 patients lacking pretransplant specimens were excluded. Anti-thymocyte globulin induction was given to all recipients, followed by maintenance tacrolimus and steroids for approximately 3 years. Alloreactive clones were identified by sequencing pre-transplant mixed lymphocyte reaction products and comparing them with unstimulated pre-transplant donor and recipient T cells.

The protocol used for the library was the immunoSEQ multiplex PCR assay. In most patients, genomic DNA was isolated using the Qiagen DNeasy Blood and Tissue Kit and sent frozen to Adaptive Biotechnologies for TCR sequencing. High-throughput TCR-beta CDR3 sequencing of genomic DNA from most patients was performed by Adaptive Biotechnologies. As for the authors' bioinformatics: TCR sequencing data for 18 patients were retrieved from Adaptive's ImmunoSEQ software; a few other patients were processed with MiXCR and VDJtools. To correct CD4 versus CD8 sorting errors, any sequence found in both subsets at a frequency ratio below 5:1 was removed. CDR3 nucleotide sequences shared by donor and recipient were removed because the origin of these sequences could not be assigned. Alloreactive clones required at least 2-fold expansion over unstimulated cells and minimum CFSE-low frequency of 0.002% (template counts) or 0.001% (read counts). A clone was considered mappable if detected in the sequenced pre-transplant spleen, lymph node, or MLR CFSE-low populations of the donor or recipient. The cumulative frequency of alloreactive clones was calculated as a percentage of all sequences, weighted by copy number. TCRdb took over this immuneACCESS table, retaining in-frame rearrangements with V and J assigned. Such tables are incomplete; in checked studies, under half of the missing clones stem from an unresolved V gene, and the remainder is unexplained. V and J calls and clone size are copied from that table; D and trimming were computed from the DNA. This sample is represented by about 96,000 clones; roughly 92% of them were singletons. Clones ranked in the top ten supply around 0.17% of the sample.

V loses 8 bases, J loses 5 bases, and the germline ends lie 16 bases apart. The CDR3 runs 14 amino acids, cysteine and phenylalanine included. The entry retains the CDR3 DNA only, 42 bases that are in frame from base 1. According to the germline V gene, CDR1 reads MNHNS and CDR2 reads SASEGT. The time point tag for this specimen amounts to: cells obtained before transplantation from donor or recipient. CD3+CD4+ and CD3+CD8+ populations were FACS-sorted from unstimulated pre-transplant donor and recipient cells taken from spleen or lymph nodes. The paper as a whole reports these results and caveats: Patients with donor T cell macrochimerism had high GvH to HvG T cell clonal ratios in their allografts. The conclusions were limited by the relatively low number and heterogeneity of the intestinal transplant patients. Early after transplant, peak levels of circulating GvH clones were associated with declines in HvG clones. GvH clones turned up in recipient bone marrow, with some appearing earlier in ileal mucosa or blood, a pattern consistent with an intestinal mucosal origin.

Turning to this clone: Which antigen it targets is not known. Base qualities are not at hand, and no much larger clone is one base apart.

The sample consisted of unstimulated CD4+ T cells sorted from spleen or lymph node cells, taken before intestinal transplant. The sequence derives from a human donor who received an intestinal transplant. The chain links TRBV6-1 with TRBJ1-5, with no confidently assigned D gene. The base sequence is TGTGCCAGCCGGGAAGCGGCAGGTTATCAGCCCCAGCATTTT. This yields the protein CASREAAGYQPQHF.